The 9 T cell receptor beta chains below come from one sample, sequenced in a study of blood T cell repertoires in COVID-19. Method: immunoSEQ multiplex PCR; TCRdb's copy keeps in-frame clones and lacks some. This table has about 50,000 clones, about 80% appearing once. Sequenced material: peripheral blood. These receptors all come from a man aged 55-75 years with acute or convalescent COVID-19.

V is TRBV24-1 and J is TRBJ1-5, with D perhaps matching TRBD1 (6 bases). Between the trimmed V and J ends, which lost 3 bases and 4 bases, there was a span of 15 bases. The CDR3 totals 16 residues. Germline CDR1 and CDR2: KGHDR and SFDVKD. The CDR3 DNA is TGTGCCACCAGTGATCGCCCCCGGGACACTAATCAGCCCCAGCATTTT. Its protein is CATSDRPRDTNQPQHF.

In DNA, the CDR3 is TGTGCCAGCAGCCTGAAACACCTGGAGACCCAGTACTTC. This gives the protein CASSLKHLETQYF. This chain joins TRBV5-4 and TRBJ2-5; unclear D gene. Trimming left V 4 bases short and J 5 bases short, with 12 bases between. This CDR3 spans 13 amino acids. The germline V gene encodes CDR1 SGHNT and CDR2 YYREEE (reference sequence).

V gene TRBV5-6 combines with J gene TRBJ1-1; TRBD1 agrees at 10 bases. Germline V gene data show CDR1 as SGHDT and CDR2 as YYEEEE. The trim removed 2 bases at V and 7 bases at J, leaving 2 bases unmatched. The CDR3 runs to 13 residues. CDR3 DNA sequence: TGTGCCAGCAGCTTTGGACAGGGGGGTGAAGCTTTCTTT. Translation gives CASSFGQGGEAFF.

V gene TRBV5-4 combines with J gene TRBJ2-2, with D possibly being TRBD2 (5 bases). Trimming removed 0 bases from V and 7 bases from J, with 10 bases in between. The CDR3 sequence is 14 residues long. CDR1 SGHNT and CDR2 YYREEE come from the germline V gene (reference sequence). CDR3 DNA: TGTGCCAGCAGCTTGGGAGTAGGGAGCGGGGAGCTGTTTTTT. Amino acid sequence: CASSLGVGSGELFF.

This chain joins TRBV6-6 and TRBJ1-2, with D hard to call. Germline V CDR1 and CDR2: MNHNY, SVGAGI (reference sequence). This CDR3 comprises 16 residues. V was pared by 0 bases and J by 1 base, with 12 bases between. The CDR3 loop reads CASSYSISRVNYGYTF. The CDR3 coding sequence is TGTGCCAGCAGTTACTCGATATCTCGGGTTAACTATGGCTACACCTTC.

This chain connects TRBV28 to TRBJ1-1, with D hard to call. The CDR3 runs 13 residues. The V and J ends lost 2 bases and 6 bases respectively, with 10 bases between them. The germline V gene has CDR1 MDHEN and CDR2 SYDVKM. The CDR3 sequence: CASSLNQRAEAFF. The CDR3 nucleotides read TGTGCCAGCAGTTTAAACCAGCGGGCTGAAGCTTTCTTT.

The V gene is TRBV18, the J gene TRBJ1-1; D gene ambiguous. This CDR3 spans 15 amino acids. Trimming cost V 3 bases and J 1 base, with 12 bases left between them. Germline V gene sequence: CDR1 KGHSH, CDR2 LQKENI. The CDR3 bases are TGTGCCAGCTCACCCCTCGGAGGGAAGAACACTGAAGCTTTCTTT. It translates to CASSPLGGKNTEAFF.

J is TRBJ2-1 and V is TRBV5-1; the D gene is possibly TRBD2 (6 bases). The V end was cut by 4 bases, the J end by 4 bases, with 9 bases between. CDR1 and CDR2 from the germline V gene are SGHRS and YFSETQ. The CDR3 runs to 13 residues. The CDR3 loop is CASSPGLYNEQFF. The CDR3 DNA sequence: TGCGCCAGCAGCCCGGGACTTTACAATGAGCAGTTCTTC.

This clone showed up just once. This chain links TRBV30 with TRBJ1-3, with D unresolved. Trimming left V 3 bases short and J 4 bases short, with 4 bases between. This CDR3 has 11 amino acids. CDR1 is GTSNPN, CDR2 SVGIG, per germline (reference sequence). Here the CDR3 reads CAWSQGNTIYF. DNA for the CDR3: TGTGCCTGGAGCCAGGGAAACACCATATATTTT. Using reference TRBV30 and TRBJ1-3 for the parts outside the CDR3, the full variable domain is SQTIHQWPATLVQPVGSPLSLECTVEGTSNPNLYWYRQAAGRGLQLLFYSVGIGQISSEVPQNLSASRPQDRQFILSSKKLLLSDSGFYLCAWSQGNTIYFGEGSWLTVV.